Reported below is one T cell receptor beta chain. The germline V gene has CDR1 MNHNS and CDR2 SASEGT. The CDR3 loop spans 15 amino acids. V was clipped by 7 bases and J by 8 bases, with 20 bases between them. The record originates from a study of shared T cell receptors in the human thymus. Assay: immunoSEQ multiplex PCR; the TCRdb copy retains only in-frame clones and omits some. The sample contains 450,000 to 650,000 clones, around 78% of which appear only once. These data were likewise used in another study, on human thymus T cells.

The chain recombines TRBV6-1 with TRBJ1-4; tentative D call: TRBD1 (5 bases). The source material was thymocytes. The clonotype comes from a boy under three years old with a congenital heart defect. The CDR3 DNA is TGTGCCAGCACCCACGGGGGGGGAGGCGGGGAAAAACTGTTTTTT. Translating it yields CASTHGGGGGEKLFF.